What follows are 30 T cell receptor beta chains derived from one specimen sequenced in a study of blood T cell repertoires in COVID-19. Here immunoSEQ multiplex PCR was the method, and the copy in TCRdb shows in-frame clones only, minus some. Of about 230,000 clones detected, approximately 91% appear once; the ten largest clones hold roughly 2.6%. Input material: peripheral blood. These receptors were obtained from a woman aged 60 to 75 with acute or convalescent COVID-19.

The CDR3: CASSQDRGPYNEQFF. In DNA form, the CDR3 reads TGTGCCAGCAGCCAAGACAGGGGGCCCTACAATGAGCAGTTCTTC. The chain combines TRBV11-3 with TRBJ2-1; 10 bases are shared with TRBD1. CDR3 length: 15 amino acids. Germline V CDR1 and CDR2: SGHNT, YENEEA. The junction had 3 bases not matched to a gene; V was cut back by 5 bases and J by 2 bases.

This chain links TRBV18 with TRBJ1-5; 8 bases agree with TRBD1. This CDR3 is built from 15 residues. V trimming: 8 bases; J trimming: 4 bases; junction bases outside the gene matches: 10. Germline CDR1 reads KGHSH; CDR2 reads LQKENI. CDR3 in DNA: TGTGCCAGCGCAGAACAGGGGGTTGGTAATCAGCCCCAGCATTTT. Translation gives CASAEQGVGNQPQHF.

J is TRBJ1-6 and V is TRBV28; TRBD1 matches 8 bases. Trimming took 7 bases from V and 7 from J; bases not matched to a gene: 9. The CDR3 loop spans 15 amino acids. Germline V gives CDR1 MDHEN, CDR2 SYDVKM. The CDR3 loop is CASKLVTGGNSPLHF. Here the CDR3 DNA reads TGTGCCAGCAAACTCGTCACAGGGGGGAATTCACCCCTCCACTTT.

This clone was picked up many times. CDR3 nucleotide sequence: TGTGCCAGCAGTTCTAACAGGGGATCCCAGCCCCAGCATTTT. Amino acid sequence: CASSSNRGSQPQHF. The gene calls are TRBV6-5 and TRBJ1-5; TRBD1 agrees at 7 bases. The CDR3 is 14 residues long. V lost 4 bases and J lost 7; bases outside the gene matches: 7. CDR1 is MNHEY and CDR2 is SVGAGI in the germline V gene.

This clone has only one observation. This chain connects TRBV19 to TRBJ1-2, with D possibly matching TRBD1 (5 bases). The germline V gene encodes CDR1 LNHDA and CDR2 SQIVND (reference sequence). V was trimmed by 4 bases and J by 5 bases, leaving 14 bases between them. The CDR3 loop spans 14 amino acids. CDR3 amino acids: CASSTTDSRYGYTF. CDR3 nucleotides: TGTGCCAGTAGTACAACCGACAGTAGGTATGGCTACACCTTC.

This CDR3 is CSVASPGATGELFF. CDR3 nucleotides: TGCAGCGTTGCCTCCCCAGGGGCCACCGGGGAGCTGTTTTTT. This chain connects TRBV29-1 to TRBJ2-2; D perhaps matches TRBD1 (6 bases). Trimming left V 4 bases short and J 4 bases short, with 13 bases between. Germline CDR1 SQVTM, CDR2 ANQGSEA. The CDR3 consists of 14 residues.

The rearrangement links TRBV6-2 or TRBV6-3 to TRBJ1-2; tentatively, D is TRBD1 (6 bases). The germline V gene has CDR1 MNHEY and CDR2 SVGEGT. V was pared by 2 bases and J by 4 bases, with 14 bases between. CDR3 size: 15 residues. For the CDR3, the DNA is TGTGCCAGCAGTTACAGGGACATCCGACTCTATGGCTACACCTTC. Its translation: CASSYRDIRLYGYTF.

Concerning this clone itself: In the same sample, other DNA sequences code for this CDR3. V gene TRBV5-1 combines with J gene TRBJ1-4, with D hard to call. V was cut by 0 bases and J by 0 bases, with 6 bases left in between. In germline, CDR1 is SGHRS, CDR2 YFSETQ. This CDR3 comprises 15 residues. The chain's CDR3 is CASSLVPATNEKLFF. The CDR3 DNA follows: TGCGCCAGCAGCTTGGTCCCTGCAACTAATGAAAAACTGTTTTTT.

V gene TRBV9 combines with J gene TRBJ2-1; D perhaps matches TRBD2 (5 bases). CDR3 length equals 15 residues. Germline V gene lookup returns CDR1 SGDLS and CDR2 YYNGEE. V gave up 2 bases and J gave up 4 bases, with 13 bases separating them. The CDR3 coding sequence is TGTGCCAGCAGCGTGACTATTGTGGAATACAATGAGCAGTTCTTC. Translating it yields CASSVTIVEYNEQFF.

The rearrangement links TRBV24-1 to TRBJ2-2, with a tentative D call TRBD1 (6 bases). V was shortened by 5 bases and J by 1 base, with 10 bases between the two germline ends. Looked up from germline, CDR1 is KGHDR and CDR2 is SFDVKD. This CDR3 has 15 amino acids. The CDR3 loop is CATSGTDRNTGELFF. The CDR3 DNA is TGTGCCACCAGTGGGACAGACAGGAACACCGGGGAGCTGTTTTTT.

V gene TRBV7-2 combines with J gene TRBJ2-1, with 8 bases identical to TRBD1. V was clipped by 5 bases and J by 2 bases; unmatched bases: 5. This CDR3 comprises 15 residues. Germline assignment: CDR1 SGHTA and CDR2 FQGNSA. CDR3 protein: CASSGTDRAYNEQFF. DNA for the CDR3: TGTGCCAGCAGCGGCACGGACAGGGCCTACAATGAGCAGTTCTTC.

The rearrangement uses TRBV7-9 and TRBJ1-1; the D is unclear. V lost 5 bases, J lost 2 bases, and 15 bases lay in between. Germline-derived CDR1 and CDR2 are SEHNR and FQNEAQ (reference sequence). CDR3 size: 15 residues. Here the CDR3 reads CASSRPPPGNTEAFF. CDR3 nucleotide sequence: TGTGCCAGCAGCCGTCCGCCTCCGGGAAACACTGAAGCTTTCTTT.

This chain uses TRBV14 with TRBJ1-1; the D gene is possibly TRBD1 (6 bases). This CDR3 comprises 16 residues. V was shortened by 1 base and J by 4 bases, with 16 bases between the two germline ends. Germline assignment: CDR1 SGHDN and CDR2 FVKESK. Written as DNA, the CDR3 is TGTGCCAGCAGCCAAGGAGGCCGGGGGGCCGTCACTGAAGCTTTCTTT. This translates into CASSQGGRGAVTEAFF.

The rearrangement joins TRBV11-2 to TRBJ2-1, with a tentative D call TRBD1 (6 bases). Trimming took off 3 bases at V and 2 bases at J, with 17 bases between the two ends. This CDR3 has 17 residues. Germline V gives CDR1 SGHAT, CDR2 FQNNGV. DNA for the CDR3: TGTGCCAGCAGCTTCACCACAGGGAACGGGCCCTACAATGAGCAGTTCTTC. Protein product: CASSFTTGNGPYNEQFF.

This chain connects TRBV7-2 to TRBJ1-2; D might be TRBD1 (6 bases). There are 13 residues in the CDR3. V was clipped by 4 bases and J by 7 bases, with 13 bases between them. Germline CDR1 and CDR2: SGHTA and FQGNSA. CDR3 region: CASSSTIRGGYTF. The CDR3 nucleotides are TGTGCCAGCAGCTCCACTATCAGGGGTGGCTACACCTTC.

J is TRBJ2-1 and V is TRBV25-1, with D possibly matching TRBD2 (5 bases). Germline V gene lookup returns CDR1 MGHDK and CDR2 SYGVNS. Between the trimmed V and J ends, which lost 2 bases and 4 bases, there was a span of 15 bases. There are 16 residues in the CDR3. The CDR3 here is CASSEEGPFKYNEQFF. CDR3 sequence (DNA): TGTGCCAGCAGTGAAGAGGGTCCCTTTAAATACAATGAGCAGTTCTTC.

V gene TRBV12-3 or TRBV12-4 combines with J gene TRBJ2-2, with a tentative D call TRBD2 (6 bases). The ends were cut back, 4 bases at V and 5 bases at J, with 8 bases in the middle. CDR3 length: 13 residues. The CDR3: CASSYAGTGELFF. DNA of the CDR3: TGTGCCAGCAGTTATGCGGGGACCGGGGAGCTGTTTTTT.

The chain uses TRBV28 and TRBJ1-5; 7 positions agree with TRBD1. This CDR3 region has 12 residues. Germline V gene lookup returns CDR1 MDHEN and CDR2 SYDVKM. Trimming took 10 bases from V and 2 from J; bases not matched to a gene: 2. CDR3 in amino acids: CAIGTGNQPQHF. The CDR3 coding sequence is TGTGCCATCGGGACAGGCAATCAGCCCCAGCATTTT.

This clone was observed a single time. The V and J genes are TRBV21-1 and TRBJ1-1; no DNA check was done on the table's D call, TRBD1. TRBV21-1 corresponds to a pseudogene. This CDR3 has 15 residues. The DNA for the CDR3 is TGTGCCAGCAGCCAAGGGGCAGAAGTTAACACTGAAGCTTTCTTT. It translates to CASSQGAEVNTEAFF.

V usage is TRBV6-2 or TRBV6-3 and J usage is TRBJ1-2, with D maybe TRBD1 (6 bases). Trimming took 6 bases from V and 4 from J, leaving 18 bases between them. Germline V gene data show CDR1 as MNHEY and CDR2 as SVGEGT. The CDR3 contains 15 residues. The CDR3 here is CASSRGQQVSYGYTF. CDR3 DNA: TGTGCCAGCAGCCGTGGACAGCAAGTCTCCTATGGCTACACCTTC.

The chain uses TRBV6-2 or TRBV6-3 and TRBJ2-7; tentatively, D is TRBD2 (5 bases). The CDR3 has 15 amino acids. V was clipped by 2 bases and J by 0 bases, with 11 bases between them. Germline-derived CDR1 and CDR2 are MNHEY and SVGEGT. The CDR3 loop reads CASSYAGLPSYEQYF. The DNA of the CDR3 is TGTGCCAGCAGTTACGCGGGCCTTCCCTCCTACGAGCAGTACTTC.

The V call is TRBV29-1, the J call TRBJ2-5; 9 positions agree with TRBD1. CDR1 and CDR2 from the germline V gene are SQVTM and ANQGSEA. This CDR3 is 13 amino acids long. J gave up 7 bases and V 7 bases, and 10 bases lay outside the gene matches. CDR3 protein: CSATRTGVPTQYF. The CDR3 DNA is TGCAGCGCTACTAGGACAGGGGTTCCGACCCAGTACTTC. Variable domain in full (rest from reference TRBV29-1 and TRBJ2-5): SAVISQKPSRDICQRGTSLTIQCQVDSQVTMMFWYRQQPGQSLTLIATANQGSEATYESGFVIDKFPISRPNLTFSTLTVSNMSPEDSSIYLCSATRTGVPTQYFGPGTRLLVL.

The V and J genes are TRBV6-2 or TRBV6-3 and TRBJ2-7, with 12 bases identical to TRBD2. Trimming at V came to 5 bases and at J to 3 bases, leaving 8 bases not matched to a gene. The CDR3 sequence is 16 residues long. Germline lookup yields CDR1 MNHEY and CDR2 SVGEGT. CDR3 loop: CASSDWTSGTFYEQYF. The CDR3 bases are TGTGCCAGCAGTGACTGGACTAGCGGGACATTCTACGAGCAGTACTTC.

V usage is TRBV6-5 and J usage is TRBJ1-2; TRBD1 matches at 8 bases. The CDR3 sequence is 16 residues long. V was clipped by 0 bases and J by 2 bases; unmatched bases: 5. Per the germline V gene, CDR1 is MNHEY and CDR2 is SVGAGI. For the CDR3, the DNA is TGTGCCAGCAGTTACTCCTTCGGACAGGGAAACTATGGCTACACCTTC. It codes for CASSYSFGQGNYGYTF.

V gene TRBV5-1 combines with J gene TRBJ2-5, with 8 bases aligning to TRBD1. CDR3 length equals 14 residues. V lost 5 bases, J lost 5 bases, and 8 bases stayed unmatched. The germline V gene has CDR1 SGHRS and CDR2 YFSETQ. For the CDR3, the DNA is TGCGCCAGCAGGTGGACAGGGTTTCTTGAGACCCAGTACTTC. Its translation: CASRWTGFLETQYF.

CDR3 in amino acids: CASSSPIADTDTQYF. Written as DNA, the CDR3 is TGTGCCAGCAGTTCCCCCATAGCGGACACAGATACGCAGTATTTT. The V gene is TRBV6-5, the J gene TRBJ2-3; D possibly corresponds to TRBD2 (6 bases). Trimming pared 4 bases from V and 2 bases from J, leaving 13 bases between. Germline lookup yields CDR1 MNHEY and CDR2 SVGAGI. The CDR3 is 15 amino acids.

The genes are TRBV24-1 and TRBJ2-1; TRBD2 matches 11 bases. Germline V gene lookup returns CDR1 KGHDR and CDR2 SFDVKD. This CDR3 is built from 16 residues. The V segment lost 4 bases and the J segment 7 bases; nucleotides outside the gene matches: 8. The CDR3 nucleotides read TGTGCCACCAGTGACCCCGTCCTAGCGGGGGGAAATGAGCAGTTCTTC. This translates into CATSDPVLAGGNEQFF.

This sequence joins TRBV28 and TRBJ1-5, with D maybe TRBD1 (6 bases). The CDR3 is 16 residues long. Germline V gene data show CDR1 as MDHEN and CDR2 as SYDVKM. Trimming removed 6 bases from V and 0 bases from J, with 15 bases in between. CDR3 region: CASRSTGGNSNQPQHF. The CDR3, as DNA: TGTGCCAGCAGGTCGACAGGTGGGAATAGCAATCAGCCCCAGCATTTT.

The CDR3: CASSSTGTSGYNEQFF. The DNA for the CDR3 is TGCGCCAGCAGCTCAACCGGGACTAGCGGTTACAATGAGCAGTTCTTC. The genes are TRBV5-1 and TRBJ2-1, with TRBD2 matching 11 bases. The CDR3 sequence is 16 residues long. The germline CDR1 and CDR2 sequences are SGHRS and YFSETQ. Trimming at V came to 3 bases and at J to 4 bases, leaving 6 bases not matched to a gene.

The rearrangement joins TRBV6-1 to TRBJ1-1; maybe TRBD1 (6 bases). CDR1 and CDR2 from the germline V gene are MNHNS and SASEGT. The CDR3 loop spans 17 amino acids. Between the trimmed V and J ends, which lost 2 bases and 3 bases, there was a span of 19 bases. The CDR3 DNA reads as TGTGCCAGCAGTGAACGCGGCGCAGGGGAGTTGGACACTGAAGCTTTCTTT. It yields the protein CASSERGAGELDTEAFF.